The next 2 T cell receptor beta chains were all read from a single sample in a study of T-cell reconstitution after alpha-beta-depleted transplantation in children. It was with unique molecular identifiers that the TCRbeta library was prepared. TCRdb called the PCR reads again in MiXCR, with one record for every CDR3 protein. The sample carries 600,000 or so distinct CDR3 sequences, 20% to 25% recorded once. This specimen consisted of PBMCs, mostly from graft donor cells, obtained 360 days after TCRalphabeta/CD19-depleted stem cell transplant. The receptors originated from a boy under two years old who had a stem cell transplant for acute myeloid leukemia, so the T cells may come from the graft donor.

This clonotype has a single count. This chain links TRBV5-1 with TRBJ1-4, with D possibly being TRBD1 (5 bases). Trimming removed 10 bases at V and 7 bases at J, with 17 bases between. The germline V gene encodes CDR1 SGHRS and CDR2 YFSETQ. There are 13 residues in the CDR3. The chain's CDR3 is CALEGQGCEKLFF. CDR3 sequence (DNA): TGCGCCCTCGAGGGGCAGGGATGTGAAAAACTGTTTTTT.

V usage is TRBV20-1 and J usage is TRBJ2-3; TRBD2 matches 7 bases. The trim removed 3 bases at V and 0 bases at J, leaving 12 bases unmatched. CDR3 size: 17 residues. Germline V gene sequence: CDR1 DFQATT, CDR2 SNEGSKA (reference sequence). The CDR3 nucleotides are TGCAGTGCTAGCGGGGGGACCCTTCTTCCTAGCACAGATACGCAGTATTTT. Protein product: CSASGGTLLPSTDTQYF.